This record concerns one T cell receptor beta chain sequence. At the deep level, the assay was run. Sequencing was performed with immunoSEQ multiplex PCR; in TCRdb, only in-frame clones are kept and a portion is missing. The sample comprises some 600,000 clones, about 96% of which are singletons, and about 0.12% rests with the top ten. These data come from a study of shared clonotypes between healthy human individuals. Naive CD8 cells comprised CD45RO-negative, CCR7-positively selected cells, excluding terminally differentiated effector memory CD45RA+ cells. CDR3 length equals 15 residues. V lost 4 bases and J lost 3; bases outside the gene matches: 12. CDR1 is GTSNPN, CDR2 SVGIG, per germline (reference sequence).

This chain connects TRBV30 to TRBJ2-7; 7 nucleotides agree with TRBD2. The material sequenced was naive CD8+ T cells sorted from blood. This receptor was identified in a woman in her twenties or thirties in good health. The CDR3 DNA follows: TGTGCCTGGATCAAAGGACTAGGGCCCCACTACGAGCAGTACTTC. This translates into CAWIKGLGPHYEQYF.